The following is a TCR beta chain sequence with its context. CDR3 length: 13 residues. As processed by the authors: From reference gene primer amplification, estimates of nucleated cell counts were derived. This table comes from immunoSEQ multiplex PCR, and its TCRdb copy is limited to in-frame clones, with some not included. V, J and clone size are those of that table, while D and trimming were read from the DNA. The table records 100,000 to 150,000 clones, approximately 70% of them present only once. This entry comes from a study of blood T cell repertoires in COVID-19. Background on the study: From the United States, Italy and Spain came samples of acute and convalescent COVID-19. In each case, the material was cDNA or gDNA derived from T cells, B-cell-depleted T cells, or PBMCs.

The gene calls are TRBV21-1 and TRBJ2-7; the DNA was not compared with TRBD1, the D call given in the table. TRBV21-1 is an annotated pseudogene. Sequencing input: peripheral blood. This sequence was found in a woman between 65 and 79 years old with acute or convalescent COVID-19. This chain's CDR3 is CASRGQGGYEQYF. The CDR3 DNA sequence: TGTGCCAGCAGGGGACAGGGGGGCTACGAGCAGTACTTC.